The rows below give T cell receptor beta chains drawn from one sample of a study of T cell repertoires in cytomegalovirus infection. From the reads, TCRdb called clonotypes with MiXCR, one entry per CDR3 protein. Among roughly 140,000 distinct CDR3 sequences, about 20% were seen once, and the ten largest hold roughly 11%. The sample comprised PBMCs. The receptors derive from a human donor in good health (CMV status not recorded). Some clones in this sample may be carry-over from other donors' samples. The CDR3 runs from the conserved cysteine through the conserved F or W. Each record gives: clone size, D gene, J gene, V gene, CDR3 length, CDR3 protein. A D gene is named only where the DNA matches it firmly. A clone size is listed for some rows: how often the clone was seen (once, few, many), or a class if it is expanded.

size: few
D: TRBD1
J: TRBJ1-5
V: TRBV6-2/TRBV6-3
length: 13
CDR3: CASKGQGDQPQHF

size: NA
D: TRBD2
J: TRBJ2-1
V: TRBV6-1
length: 15
CDR3: CASRATSGTYNEQFF

size: once
D: NA
J: TRBJ2-7
V: TRBV20-1
length: 12
CDR3: CSAWTVTYEQYF

size: NA
D: NA
J: TRBJ2-1
V: TRBV2
length: 13
CDR3: CASKLAGPGEQFF

size: NA
D: NA
J: TRBJ2-3
V: TRBV6-2/TRBV6-3
length: 14
CDR3: CASSYNPLWDTQYF

size: few
D: NA
J: TRBJ1-2
V: TRBV6-8
length: 13
CDR3: CASRTEQGSGYTF

size: NA
D: NA
J: TRBJ1-3
V: TRBV7-9
length: 14
CDR3: CASSLQGPGNTIYF

size: few
D: NA
J: TRBJ2-1
V: TRBV12-3/TRBV12-4
length: 15
CDR3: CASSFGADPYNEQFF

size: many
D: NA
J: TRBJ1-1
V: TRBV7-8
length: 16
CDR3: CASSLYPALMNTEAFF

size: few
D: NA
J: TRBJ2-5
V: TRBV7-9
length: 14
CDR3: CASSLSGSQETQYF

size: NA
D: NA
J: TRBJ2-1
V: TRBV6-4
length: 14
CDR3: CASSMAGGNNEQFF

size: few
D: TRBD1
J: TRBJ1-1
V: TRBV7-2
length: 12
CDR3: CASSSPGGNAFF

size: few
D: TRBD2
J: TRBJ2-1
V: TRBV12-3/TRBV12-4
length: 15
CDR3: CASTLAGVQNNEQFF

size: NA
D: NA
J: TRBJ1-1
V: TRBV7-6
length: 14
CDR3: CASSLSGAEAEAFF

size: NA
D: TRBD1
J: TRBJ2-7
V: TRBV6-2/TRBV6-3
length: 15
CDR3: CASRPTGTENYEQYF

size: many
D: NA
J: TRBJ2-7
V: TRBV7-2
length: 13
CDR3: CASSLAGSYEQYF

size: many
D: NA
J: TRBJ2-4
V: TRBV28
length: 14
CDR3: CASSQEAPKNIQYF

size: NA
D: TRBD1
J: TRBJ1-1
V: TRBV29-1
length: 14
CDR3: CSVEDRGRGRDAFF

size: NA
D: NA
J: TRBJ2-1
V: TRBV4-1
length: 15
CDR3: CASSPDSGVWNEQFF

size: few
D: NA
J: TRBJ2-2
V: TRBV14
length: 16
CDR3: CASRLTEFPNTGELFF

size: many
D: NA
J: TRBJ2-2
V: TRBV7-9
length: 15
CDR3: CASSLGLLDTGELFF

size: NA
D: TRBD1
J: TRBJ1-4
V: TRBV28
length: 14
CDR3: CASSLRDRNEKLFF

size: NA
D: NA
J: TRBJ1-2
V: TRBV5-6
length: 16
CDR3: CASTPPGQAPNYGYTF

size: NA
D: TRBD1
J: TRBJ2-2
V: TRBV7-7
length: 14
CDR3: CASSLKQGAGELFF

size: NA
D: NA
J: TRBJ2-7
V: TRBV7-9
length: 12
CDR3: CASSSDTVEQYF

size: many
D: NA
J: TRBJ1-1
V: TRBV6-5
length: 15
CDR3: CASSYQGSMNTEAFF

size: many
D: NA
J: TRBJ1-3
V: TRBV19
length: 12
CDR3: CATQPSGNTIYF

size: many
D: TRBD2
J: TRBJ2-7
V: TRBV6-2/TRBV6-3
length: 17
CDR3: CASTMSAGGPSDLGQYF

size: NA
D: NA
J: TRBJ1-2
V: TRBV3-1
length: 12
CDR3: CASSPTKGGYTF

size: many
D: TRBD1
J: TRBJ2-5
V: TRBV5-1
length: 15
CDR3: CASSHIDRVFETQYF

size: NA
D: TRBD2
J: TRBJ2-1
V: TRBV20-1
length: 16
CDR3: CSARGLIAGAEHEQFF

size: few
D: NA
J: TRBJ1-1
V: TRBV7-2
length: 16
CDR3: CASSLVKGKTNTEAFF

size: many
D: TRBD1
J: TRBJ2-6
V: TRBV15
length: 19
CDR3: CATSRDYGTASSGANVLTF

size: once
D: NA
J: TRBJ1-5
V: TRBV10-3
length: 15
CDR3: CAISEFDGSNQPQHF

size: NA
D: NA
J: TRBJ2-3
V: TRBV7-3
length: 14
CDR3: CASSLNPSTDTQYF

size: NA
D: NA
J: TRBJ1-5
V: TRBV6-1
length: 15
CDR3: CASSQRFGSNQPQHF

size: NA
D: NA
J: TRBJ2-5
V: TRBV30
length: 14
CDR3: CAWTGEFHPQAQYF

size: many
D: NA
J: TRBJ1-5
V: TRBV7-2
length: 15
CDR3: CASSFDTGKWEPQHF

size: NA
D: NA
J: TRBJ2-1
V: TRBV28
length: 13
CDR3: CASSPGRGGEQFF

size: NA
D: TRBD2
J: TRBJ2-5
V: TRBV28
length: 20
CDR3: CASSSKALLAGGTNKLAQYF

size: many
D: TRBD1
J: TRBJ1-1
V: TRBV7-2
length: 16
CDR3: CASSPPRTGKNTEAFF

size: many
D: TRBD2
J: TRBJ2-1
V: TRBV7-2
length: 16
CDR3: CASRLAGGLENNEQFF

size: many
D: TRBD1
J: TRBJ1-2
V: TRBV7-9
length: 14
CDR3: CASSMDRGPEGYTF

size: few
D: NA
J: TRBJ2-7
V: TRBV7-9
length: 14
CDR3: CDSSLGGESYEQYF